The 15 T cell receptor beta chains below all came from one sample that was sequenced in a study of blood T cell repertoires in COVID-19. The method was immunoSEQ multiplex PCR; TCRdb's version includes in-frame clones alone and lacks a portion of them. The data show 150,000 to 200,000 clones, over 85% seen once. What was sequenced was peripheral blood. Receptor source: a woman aged 60-75 years with COVID-19, enrolled during active disease.

The chain combines TRBV19 with TRBJ2-3, with D perhaps matching TRBD2 (5 bases). CDR1 is LNHDA, CDR2 SQIVND, per germline (reference sequence). Trimming removed 0 bases at V and 4 bases at J, with 8 bases between. The CDR3 spans 14 residues. In DNA form, the CDR3 reads TGTGCCAGTAGTATAGATGAGGGCCCAGATACGCAGTATTTT. As protein: CASSIDEGPDTQYF.

The chain joins TRBV6-2 or TRBV6-3 to TRBJ1-3; D gene ambiguous. The CDR3 runs 15 residues. Trimming took off 0 bases at V and 3 bases at J, with 9 bases between the two ends. Germline V CDR1 and CDR2: MNHEY, SVGEGT. The CDR3 loop is CASSYSGTGGNTIYF. The CDR3 DNA reads as TGTGCCAGCAGTTACTCAGGAACGGGTGGAAACACCATATATTTT.

This clone was seen just once. CDR3 sequence: CASSFSGNGNQPQHF. The DNA of the CDR3 is TGTGCCAGCAGCTTTTCGGGGAATGGGAATCAGCCCCAGCATTTT. The chain is built from TRBV13 and TRBJ1-5, with D hard to call. V gave up 3 bases and J gave up 4 bases, with 13 bases separating them. The germline V gene encodes CDR1 PRHDT and CDR2 FYEKMQ (reference sequence). The CDR3 sequence is 15 residues long. Full variable domain (missing parts from reference TRBV13 and TRBJ1-5): AAGVIQSPRHLIKEKRETATLKCYPIPRHDTVYWYQQGPGQDPQFLISFYEKMQSDKGSIPDRFSAQQFSDYHSELNMSSLELGDSALYFCASSFSGNGNQPQHFGDGTRLSIL.

This chain joins TRBV5-4 and TRBJ1-2; D remains unclear. Trimming took off 2 bases at V and 10 bases at J, with 9 bases between the two ends. Germline assignment: CDR1 SGHNT and CDR2 YYREEE (reference sequence). The CDR3 covers 11 residues. CDR3 in DNA: TGTGCCAGCAGCTTTTCGCAGGTCTACACCTTC. Translating it yields CASSFSQVYTF.

This clone was seen only once. The chain uses TRBV19 and TRBJ2-5; 10 bases align to TRBD2. V shed 3 bases and J 4 bases; nucleotides not matched to a gene: 5. Germline V gene data show CDR1 as LNHDA and CDR2 as SQIVND (reference sequence). CDR3 size: 15 residues. CDR3 in amino acids: CASSIRLAGLETQYF. The CDR3 DNA follows: TGTGCCAGTAGTATCCGACTAGCGGGTTTAGAGACCCAGTACTTC.

V gene TRBV7-9 combines with J gene TRBJ1-2; maybe TRBD1 (6 bases). From germline, CDR1 is SEHNR and CDR2 FQNEAQ (reference sequence). Trimming cost V 7 bases and J 6 bases, with 18 bases left between them. The CDR3 is 14 residues long. In nucleotides, the CDR3 is TGTGCCAGCACCCTCATAGGACAGAGTGATGGCTACACCTTC. Translation: CASTLIGQSDGYTF.

The chain joins TRBV6-2 or TRBV6-3 to TRBJ2-7, with D maybe TRBD1 (6 bases). CDR1 MNHEY and CDR2 SVGEGT come from the germline V gene. The CDR3 has 16 residues. V was clipped by 5 bases and J by 2 bases, with 19 bases between them. Here the CDR3 DNA reads TGTGCCAGCAGTGGGCTCAGTGGGGGCCGTACCTACGAGCAGTACTTC. It specifies CASSGLSGGRTYEQYF.

The chain recombines TRBV6-4 with TRBJ1-5; 7 nucleotides align to TRBD1. CDR3 size: 14 residues. V lost 6 bases and J lost 6; bases outside the gene matches: 8. Germline V gene lookup returns CDR1 MRHNA and CDR2 SNTAGT. The DNA for the CDR3 is TGTGCCAGCAGCCCCGACAGGGTCGGTCAGCCCCAGCATTTT. Amino acids: CASSPDRVGQPQHF.

This clone was found once. This sequence joins TRBV5-5 and TRBJ2-7; TRBD1 might be the D (6 bases). This CDR3 has 12 residues. Per the germline V gene, CDR1 is SGHKS and CDR2 is YYEKEE (reference sequence). With 7 bases removed from V and 4 bases from J, the gap between germline ends came to 12 bases. The CDR3 loop is CASQPGVYEQYF. Written as DNA, the CDR3 is TGTGCCAGCCAACCAGGGGTTTACGAGCAGTACTTC.

This rearrangement joins TRBV18 to TRBJ1-3; 8 positions match TRBD1. This CDR3 has 15 residues. From germline, CDR1 is KGHSH and CDR2 LQKENI. The ends lost 4 bases at V and 0 bases at J; junction bases unmatched: 2. The DNA for the CDR3 is TGTGCCAGCTCACAGCAGGGGGCCTCTGGAAACACCATATATTTT. Amino acids: CASSQQGASGNTIYF.

The chain carries TRBV7-2 and TRBJ2-7; weak D call: TRBD2 (6 bases). Germline assignment: CDR1 SGHTA and CDR2 FQGNSA. This CDR3 has 14 amino acids. The V gene lost 5 bases and the J gene lost 3 bases, with 14 bases spanning the gap. CDR3 bases: TGTGCCAGCAGCATAGGGACGGGGGACTACGAGCAGTACTTC. Translating it yields CASSIGTGDYEQYF.

V usage is TRBV28 and J usage is TRBJ1-5; maybe TRBD1 (5 bases). The CDR3 covers 15 residues. V dropped 5 bases and J dropped 8 bases, with 19 bases sitting between them. Germline values: CDR1 MDHEN, CDR2 SYDVKM. The CDR3 reads CASSPHMGGKEPQHF. The CDR3 nucleotides read TGTGCCAGCAGTCCGCATATGGGGGGAAAAGAGCCCCAGCATTTT.

The chain employs TRBV24-1 and TRBJ1-5, with D possibly being TRBD1 (6 bases). The CDR3 covers 14 residues. The V gene's germline CDR1 is KGHDR and CDR2 SFDVKD. Trimming took 4 bases from V and 5 from J, leaving 11 bases between them. CDR3 nucleotide sequence: TGTGCCACCAGTGAACAGGGAATTGATCAGCCCCAGCATTTT. Its translation is CATSEQGIDQPQHF.

J is TRBJ2-1 and V is TRBV15, with a possible D match to TRBD1 (5 bases). V was shortened by 3 bases and J by 4 bases, with 13 bases between the two germline ends. Germline CDR1 and CDR2: LNHNV and YYDKDF (reference sequence). The CDR3 is made up of 15 amino acids. CDR3 nucleotides: TGTGCCACCAGCAGCCGACAGTTGTCTTACAATGAGCAGTTCTTC. This translates into CATSSRQLSYNEQFF.

V gene TRBV14 combines with J gene TRBJ2-2; D is possibly TRBD1 (5 bases). The CDR3 is made up of 14 amino acids. Trimming pared 5 bases from V and 7 bases from J, leaving 14 bases between. In germline, CDR1 is SGHDN, CDR2 FVKESK. In DNA form, the CDR3 reads TGTGCCAGCAGCTTCAGGGATGGTGTCGGGGAGCTGTTTTTT. It translates to CASSFRDGVGELFF.